This TCR beta chain is from a study of blood T cell repertoires in COVID-19. About the study: T cells, B-cell-depleted T cells, or PBMCs supplied cDNA or gDNA.

Recovered status in Cohort 3 required two negative PCRs, clearance, or symptom resolution. Germline CDR1 reads LNHNV; CDR2 reads YYDKDF (reference sequence). The CDR3 spans 15 residues. V was clipped by 1 base and J by 4 bases, with 11 bases between them. The table came from immunoSEQ multiplex PCR; TCRdb's copy has only in-frame clones and leaves some out. This sample carries hundreds of thousands of clones, approximately 86% of them seen once, and the ten largest clones take approximately 1.7%. The sequencing sample was made of PBMCs or T cells enriched from blood (not recorded which). The gene calls are TRBV15 and TRBJ1-5, with D possibly TRBD1 on 6 matching bases. This TCR came from a woman in her 50s who had recovered from COVID-19. The CDR3 loop is CATSRGQEKNQPQHF. The CDR3 DNA is TGTGCCACCAGCAGAGGACAGGAGAAGAATCAGCCCCAGCATTTT.